This T cell receptor beta chain originates from a study of blood T cell repertoires in COVID-19 (dated by TCRdb to the early 2020s). About the full investigation: Samples from collaborators originated in the United States, Italy and Spain and spanned both the acute and convalescent phases of COVID-19. The material from the prospective study consisted of cDNA or gDNA derived from T cells, B-cell-depleted T cells, or PBMCs. Deeply sampled blood TCRbeta repertoires from subjects exposed to, actively infected with, or recovered from COVID-19 were included in the dataset. The repertoires were made available in a free public database intended to serve as a resource for research on the immune response to SARS-CoV-2. Samples were obtained from the ongoing ImmuneRACE study (first 160 participants) and from 1,000 to 1,500 subjects provided by 6 global collaborators. Sample metadata almost always included a de-identified subject ID, COVID-19 status, age in years and sex. Where available, HLA class I and class II types were obtained from metadata supplied by the sample provider rather than from assay-based typing.

At one collaborating source in Seattle, patients were enrolled during active infection and were followed longitudinally through the course of disease. Collaborating institutions collected whole blood in K2EDTA tubes following their own protocols. Collaborator samples were shipped for TCRbeta analysis as frozen whole blood, isolated PBMCs, or DNA extracted from either sample type. The CDR3 runs 14 residues from the cysteine to the phenylalanine. The DNA shown is the 42-base CDR3, in frame from base 1. CDR1 and CDR2, looked up from the germline V gene, are MNHEY and SVGAGI. V loses 10 bases at its end and J loses 5 bases; junction bases beyond the gene matches: 11. Comment on this clone: Its cognate antigen has yet to be identified. Per-base qualities were not stored, and no clone one base away is much larger.

Points the paper makes about the study in general: The quantity of clinical and demographic metadata differed by source and by participant and was supplied without curation.

The immunoSEQ Assay, a bias-controlled multiplex PCR, was used to amplify TCRbeta CDR3 regions from genomic DNA. The paper's data handling went like this. The number of nucleated cells in each sample was estimated from the amplification of reference gene primers within the assay. To quantify the absolute abundance of each unique TCRbeta CDR3 rearrangement, sequence reads were collapsed and filtered. Productive Simpson clonality was computed per sample as the square root of Simpson's diversity index over productive rearrangements. TCRdb's version of the immuneACCESS table is confined to in-frame rearrangements and falls short of the full clone set. An unresolved V gene accounts for under half of the shortfall where checked; the remainder is of unknown origin. The D gene and trimming were derived from the DNA, and the V and J assignments and clone size from that table. Across this sample there are about 230,000 clones, with more than 75% seen only once. The ten largest clones take up approximately 10% of the sample.

Sample: peripheral blood. The TCR comes from a man in his fifties or sixties with COVID-19, enrolled during active disease. The chain couples TRBV6-5 to TRBJ2-5, with 9 junctional bases fitting TRBD1. The sequence in DNA is TGTGCCACCTCTCCATACAGGGGGCGGGAGACCCAGTACTTC. Protein translation: CATSPYRGRETQYF.